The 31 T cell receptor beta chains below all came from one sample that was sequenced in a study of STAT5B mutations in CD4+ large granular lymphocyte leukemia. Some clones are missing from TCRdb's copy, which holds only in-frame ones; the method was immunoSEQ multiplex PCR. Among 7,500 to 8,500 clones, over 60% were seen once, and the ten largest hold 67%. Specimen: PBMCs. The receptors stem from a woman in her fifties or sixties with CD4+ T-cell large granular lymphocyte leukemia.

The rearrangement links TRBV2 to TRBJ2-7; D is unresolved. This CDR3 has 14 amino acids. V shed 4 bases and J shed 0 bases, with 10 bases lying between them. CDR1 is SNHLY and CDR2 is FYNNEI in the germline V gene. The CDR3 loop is CASSVGSLSYEQYF. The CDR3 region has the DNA TGTGCCAGCAGTGTGGGGTCCCTCTCCTACGAGCAGTACTTC. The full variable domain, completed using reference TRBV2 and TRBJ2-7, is EPEVTQTPSHQVTQMGQEVILRCVPISNHLYFYWYRQILGQKVEFLVSFYNNEISEKSEIFDDQFSVERPDGSNFTLKIRSTKLEDSAMYFCASSVGSLSYEQYFGPGTRLTVT.

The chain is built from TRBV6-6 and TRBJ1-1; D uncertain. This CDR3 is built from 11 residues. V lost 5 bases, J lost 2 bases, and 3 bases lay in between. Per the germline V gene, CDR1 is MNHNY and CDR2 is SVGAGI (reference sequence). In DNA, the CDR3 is TGTGCCAGCAGTGATAACACTGAAGCTTTCTTT. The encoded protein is CASSDNTEAFF.

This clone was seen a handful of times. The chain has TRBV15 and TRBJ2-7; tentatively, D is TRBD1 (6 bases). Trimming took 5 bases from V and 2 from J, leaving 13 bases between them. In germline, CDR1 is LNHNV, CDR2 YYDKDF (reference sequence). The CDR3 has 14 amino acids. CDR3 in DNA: TGTGCCACCAGCTTACAGGGTTCGCCCTACGAGCAGTACTTC. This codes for CATSLQGSPYEQYF.

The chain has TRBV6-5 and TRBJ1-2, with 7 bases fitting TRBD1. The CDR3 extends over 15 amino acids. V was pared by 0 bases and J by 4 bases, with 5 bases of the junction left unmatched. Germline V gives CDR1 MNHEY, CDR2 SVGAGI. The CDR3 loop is CASSYSGTALYGYTF. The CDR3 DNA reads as TGTGCCAGCAGTTACTCCGGGACAGCCCTCTATGGCTACACCTTC.

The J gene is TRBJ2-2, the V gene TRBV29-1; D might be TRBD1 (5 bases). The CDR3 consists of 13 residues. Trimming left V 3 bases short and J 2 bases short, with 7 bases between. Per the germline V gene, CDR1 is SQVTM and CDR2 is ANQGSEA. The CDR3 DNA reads TGCAGCGTTGATAGGGGTAACACCGGGGAGCTGTTTTTT. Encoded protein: CSVDRGNTGELFF.

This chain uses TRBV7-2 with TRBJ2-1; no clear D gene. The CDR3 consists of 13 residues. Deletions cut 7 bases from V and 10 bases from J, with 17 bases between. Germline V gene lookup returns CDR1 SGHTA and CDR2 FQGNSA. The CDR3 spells CASTLAAAGEQFF. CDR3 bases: TGTGCCAGCACCTTGGCGGCCGCCGGCGAGCAGTTCTTC.

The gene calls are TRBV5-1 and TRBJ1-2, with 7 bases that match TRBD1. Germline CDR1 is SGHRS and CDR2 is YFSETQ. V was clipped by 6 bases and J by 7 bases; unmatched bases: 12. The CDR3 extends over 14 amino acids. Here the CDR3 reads CASTAGQTRAGYTF. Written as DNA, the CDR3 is TGCGCCAGCACCGCGGGACAGACCAGGGCTGGCTACACCTTC.

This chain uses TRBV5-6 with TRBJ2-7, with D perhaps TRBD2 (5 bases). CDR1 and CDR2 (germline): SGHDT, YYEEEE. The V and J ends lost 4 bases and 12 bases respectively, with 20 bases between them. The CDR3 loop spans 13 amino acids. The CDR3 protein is CASSPGWETRRYF. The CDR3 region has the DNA TGTGCCAGCAGCCCGGGATGGGAAACTAGGCGGTACTTC.

The CDR3 nucleotides read TGCAGCGTTGAAGGGAGAACAGATACGCAGTATTTT. Protein product: CSVEGRTDTQYF. V and J are TRBV29-1 and TRBJ2-3, with D unresolved. V gave up 1 base and J gave up 3 bases, with 5 bases separating them. Germline V gives CDR1 SQVTM, CDR2 ANQGSEA. The CDR3 totals 12 residues.

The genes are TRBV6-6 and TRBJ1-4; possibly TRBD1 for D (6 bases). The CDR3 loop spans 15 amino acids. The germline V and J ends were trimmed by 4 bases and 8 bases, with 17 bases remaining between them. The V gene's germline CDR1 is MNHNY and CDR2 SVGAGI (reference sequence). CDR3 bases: TGTGCCAGCAGTTTCGGCGACAGGATAGACGAAAAACTGTTTTTT. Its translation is CASSFGDRIDEKLFF.

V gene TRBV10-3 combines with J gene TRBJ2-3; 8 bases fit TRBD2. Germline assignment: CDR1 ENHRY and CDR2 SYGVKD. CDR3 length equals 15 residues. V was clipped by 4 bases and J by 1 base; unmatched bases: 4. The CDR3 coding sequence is TGTGCCATCAGTGGGAGAGCGGGGGGCACAGATACGCAGTATTTT. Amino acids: CAISGRAGGTDTQYF.

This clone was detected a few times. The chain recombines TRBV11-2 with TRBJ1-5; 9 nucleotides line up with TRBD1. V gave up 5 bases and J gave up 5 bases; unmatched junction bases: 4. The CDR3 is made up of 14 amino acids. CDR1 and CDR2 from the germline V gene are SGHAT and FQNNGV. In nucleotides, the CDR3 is TGTGCCAGCAGCCCGGACAGGGGTTATCAGCCCCAGCATTTT. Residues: CASSPDRGYQPQHF.

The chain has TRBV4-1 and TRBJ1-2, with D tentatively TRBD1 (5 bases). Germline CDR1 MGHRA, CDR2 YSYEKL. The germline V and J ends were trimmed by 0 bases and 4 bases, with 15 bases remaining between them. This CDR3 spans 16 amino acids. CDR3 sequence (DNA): TGCGCCAGCAGCCAAGATCTTGACAGAGCAATCTATGGCTACACCTTC. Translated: CASSQDLDRAIYGYTF.

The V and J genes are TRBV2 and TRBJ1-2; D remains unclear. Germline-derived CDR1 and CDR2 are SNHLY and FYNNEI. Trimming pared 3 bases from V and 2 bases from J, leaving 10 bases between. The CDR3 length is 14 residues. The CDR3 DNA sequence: TGTGCCAGCAGTGAGGGCCCGCGAAACTATGGCTACACCTTC. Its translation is CASSEGPRNYGYTF.

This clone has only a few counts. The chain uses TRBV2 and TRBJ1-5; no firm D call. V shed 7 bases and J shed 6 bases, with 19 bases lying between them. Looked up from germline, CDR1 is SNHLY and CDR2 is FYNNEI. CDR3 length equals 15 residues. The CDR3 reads CASKVGEGAGQPQHF. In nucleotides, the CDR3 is TGTGCCAGCAAGGTCGGAGAGGGCGCGGGTCAGCCCCAGCATTTT. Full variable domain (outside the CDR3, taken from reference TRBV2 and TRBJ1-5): EPEVTQTPSHQVTQMGQEVILRCVPISNHLYFYWYRQILGQKVEFLVSFYNNEISEKSEIFDDQFSVERPDGSNFTLKIRSTKLEDSAMYFCASKVGEGAGQPQHFGDGTRLSIL.

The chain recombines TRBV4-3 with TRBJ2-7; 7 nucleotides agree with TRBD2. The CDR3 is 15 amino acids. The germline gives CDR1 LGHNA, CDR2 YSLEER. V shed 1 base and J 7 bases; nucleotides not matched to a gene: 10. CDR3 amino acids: CASSQGGDYSEEQYF. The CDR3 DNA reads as TGCGCCAGCAGCCAAGGAGGGGACTATTCAGAAGAGCAGTACTTC.

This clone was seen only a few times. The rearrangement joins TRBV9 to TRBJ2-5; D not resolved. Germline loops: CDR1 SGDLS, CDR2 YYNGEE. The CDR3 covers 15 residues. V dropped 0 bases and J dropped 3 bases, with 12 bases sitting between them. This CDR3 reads CASSVGVREEETQYF. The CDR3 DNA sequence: TGTGCCAGCAGCGTAGGAGTAAGAGAGGAAGAGACCCAGTACTTC.

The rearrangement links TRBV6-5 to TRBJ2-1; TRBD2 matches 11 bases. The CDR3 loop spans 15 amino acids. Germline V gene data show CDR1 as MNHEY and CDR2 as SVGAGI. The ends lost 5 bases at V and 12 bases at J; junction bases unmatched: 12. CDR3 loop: CASSQTSGEVFGQFF. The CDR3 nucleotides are TGTGCCAGCAGTCAGACTAGCGGGGAGGTGTTTGGGCAGTTCTTC.

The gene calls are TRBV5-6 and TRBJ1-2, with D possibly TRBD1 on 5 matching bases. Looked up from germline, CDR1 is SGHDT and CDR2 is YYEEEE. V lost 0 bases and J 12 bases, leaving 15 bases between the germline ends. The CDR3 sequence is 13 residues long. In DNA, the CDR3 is TGTGCCAGCAGCTTGGAAGGGGTCGGAGCTAACACCTTC. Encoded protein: CASSLEGVGANTF.

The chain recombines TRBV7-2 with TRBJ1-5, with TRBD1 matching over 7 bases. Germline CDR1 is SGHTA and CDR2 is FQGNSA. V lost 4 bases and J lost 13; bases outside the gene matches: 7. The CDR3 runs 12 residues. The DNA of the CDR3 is TGTGCCAGCAGCTCGCGACAGGGAGTTCAGCATTTT. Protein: CASSSRQGVQHF. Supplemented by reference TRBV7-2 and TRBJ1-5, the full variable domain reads GAGVSQSPSNKVTEKGKDVELRCDPISGHTALYWYRQSLGQGLEFLIYFQGNSAPDKSGLPSDRFSAERTGGSVSTLTIQRTQQEDSAVYLCASSSRQGVQHFGDGTRLSIL.

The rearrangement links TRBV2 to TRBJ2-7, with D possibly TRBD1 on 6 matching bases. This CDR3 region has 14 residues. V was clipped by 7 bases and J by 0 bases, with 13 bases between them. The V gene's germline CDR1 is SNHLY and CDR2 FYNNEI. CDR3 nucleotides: TGTGCCAGCATCAAGACAGGACCCTCCTACGAGCAGTACTTC. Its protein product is CASIKTGPSYEQYF.

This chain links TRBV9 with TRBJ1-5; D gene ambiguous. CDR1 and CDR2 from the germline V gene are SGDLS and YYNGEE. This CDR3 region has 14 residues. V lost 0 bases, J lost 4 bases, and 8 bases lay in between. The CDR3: CASSVAGVNQPQHF. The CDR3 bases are TGTGCCAGCAGCGTAGCCGGGGTTAATCAGCCCCAGCATTTT.

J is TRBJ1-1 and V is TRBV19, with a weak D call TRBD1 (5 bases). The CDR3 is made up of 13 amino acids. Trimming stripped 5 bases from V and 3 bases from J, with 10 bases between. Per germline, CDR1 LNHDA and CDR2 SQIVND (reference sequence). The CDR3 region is CASSDRRYTEAFF. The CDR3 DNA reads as TGTGCCAGTAGTGACAGACGGTACACTGAAGCTTTCTTT.

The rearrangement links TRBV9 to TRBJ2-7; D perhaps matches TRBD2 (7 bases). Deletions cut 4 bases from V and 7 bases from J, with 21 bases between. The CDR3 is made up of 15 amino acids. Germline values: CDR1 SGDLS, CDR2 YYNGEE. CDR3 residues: CASSPSEGGQGEQYF. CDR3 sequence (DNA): TGTGCCAGCAGCCCTAGTGAGGGGGGGCAGGGAGAGCAGTACTTC.

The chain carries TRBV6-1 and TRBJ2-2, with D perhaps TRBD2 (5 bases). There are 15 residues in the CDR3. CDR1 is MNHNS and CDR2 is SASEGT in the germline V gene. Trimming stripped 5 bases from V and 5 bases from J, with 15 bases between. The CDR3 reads CASSLRHRGTGELFF. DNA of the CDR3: TGTGCCAGCAGTCTTCGACACCGCGGGACCGGGGAGCTGTTTTTT.

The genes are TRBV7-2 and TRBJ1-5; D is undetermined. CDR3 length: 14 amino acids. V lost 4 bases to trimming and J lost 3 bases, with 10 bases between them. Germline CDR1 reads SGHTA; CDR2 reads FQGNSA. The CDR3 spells CASSYAGPNQPQHF. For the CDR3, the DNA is TGTGCCAGCAGCTATGCCGGTCCCAATCAGCCCCAGCATTTT.

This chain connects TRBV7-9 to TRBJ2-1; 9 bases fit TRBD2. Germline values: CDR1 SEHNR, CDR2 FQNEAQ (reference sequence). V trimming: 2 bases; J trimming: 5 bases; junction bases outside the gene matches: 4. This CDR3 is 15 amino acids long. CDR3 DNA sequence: TGTGCCAGCAGCTTAATACTAGCGGGTGACAATGAGCAGTTCTTC. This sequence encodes CASSLILAGDNEQFF. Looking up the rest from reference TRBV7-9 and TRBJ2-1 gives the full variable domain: DTGVSQNPRHKITKRGQNVTFRCDPISEHNRLYWYRQTLGQGPEFLTYFQNEAQLEKSRLLSDRFSAERPKGSFSTLEIQRTEQGDSAMYLCASSLILAGDNEQFFGPGTRLTVL.

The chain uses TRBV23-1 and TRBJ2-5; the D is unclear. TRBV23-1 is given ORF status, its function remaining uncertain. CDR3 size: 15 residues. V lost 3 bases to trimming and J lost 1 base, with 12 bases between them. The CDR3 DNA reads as TGCGCCAGCAGTCACTGCGCGAGCTCCCAAGAGACCCAGTACTTC. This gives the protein CASSHCASSQETQYF.

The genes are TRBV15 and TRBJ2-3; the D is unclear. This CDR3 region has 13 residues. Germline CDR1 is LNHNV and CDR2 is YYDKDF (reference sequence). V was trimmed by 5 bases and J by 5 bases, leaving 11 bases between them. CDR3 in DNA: TGTGCCACCAGCCTAGTGGTGGGAGATACGCAGTATTTT. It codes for CATSLVVGDTQYF.

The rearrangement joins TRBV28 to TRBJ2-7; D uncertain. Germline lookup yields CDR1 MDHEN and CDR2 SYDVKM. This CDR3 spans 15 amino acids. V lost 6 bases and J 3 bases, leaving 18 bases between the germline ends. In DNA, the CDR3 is TGTGCCAGCAGCCCCGGGCGGATAGCTAGCTACGAGCAGTACTTC. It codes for CASSPGRIASYEQYF.

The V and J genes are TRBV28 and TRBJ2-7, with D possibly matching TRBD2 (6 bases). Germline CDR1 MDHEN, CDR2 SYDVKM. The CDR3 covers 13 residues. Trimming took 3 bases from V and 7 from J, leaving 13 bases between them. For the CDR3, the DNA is TGTGCCAGCAGTTTTTGGCGGCGGGGAGAGCAGTACTTC. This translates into CASSFWRRGEQYF.